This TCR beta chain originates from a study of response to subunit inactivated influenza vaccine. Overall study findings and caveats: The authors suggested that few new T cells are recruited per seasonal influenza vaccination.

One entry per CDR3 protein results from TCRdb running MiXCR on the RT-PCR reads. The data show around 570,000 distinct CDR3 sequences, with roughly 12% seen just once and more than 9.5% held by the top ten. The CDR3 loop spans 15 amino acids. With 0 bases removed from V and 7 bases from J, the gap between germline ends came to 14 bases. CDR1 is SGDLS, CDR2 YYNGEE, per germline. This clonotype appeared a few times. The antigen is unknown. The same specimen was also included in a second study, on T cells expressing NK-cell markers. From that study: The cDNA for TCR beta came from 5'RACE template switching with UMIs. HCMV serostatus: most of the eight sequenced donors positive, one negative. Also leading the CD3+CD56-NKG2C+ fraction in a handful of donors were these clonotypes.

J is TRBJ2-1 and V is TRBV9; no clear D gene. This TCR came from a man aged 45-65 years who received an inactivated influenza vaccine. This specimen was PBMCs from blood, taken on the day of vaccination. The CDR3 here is CASSVGDSLSNEQFF. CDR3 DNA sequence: TGTGCCAGCAGCGTAGGAGACTCCTTGAGTAATGAGCAGTTCTTC. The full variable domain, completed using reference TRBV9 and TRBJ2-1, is DSGVTQTPKHLITATGQRVTLRCSPRSGDLSVYWYQQSLDQGLQFLIQYYNGEERAKGNILERFSAQQFPDLHSELNLSSLELGDSALYFCASSVGDSLSNEQFFGPGTRLTVL.